This paragraph covers one T cell receptor (beta chain) sequence. Its matching antigen is unknown. These data come from a study of cytomegalovirus exposure and HLA in healthy donors. About the study: Sequencing of 150 million to 200 million T cells in an earlier analysis found about 120 million unique TCR beta sequences.

Healthy bone marrow donors supplied every sample. Study-level findings and limits: There were some public TCRs occurring in many donors, but most TCR sequences were rare.

The primer mix had 60 Vbeta and 13 Jbeta primers. Only in-frame clones appear in the TCRdb table, and some are missing; sequencing was by immunoSEQ multiplex PCR. The table lists roughly 160,000 clones, approximately 88% of them singletons, with around 0.93% in the top ten. CDR3 length: 13 amino acids. CDR1 is SGHRS and CDR2 is YFSETQ in the germline V gene. V gene TRBV5-1 combines with J gene TRBJ2-5, with 7 bases that match TRBD2. The J call is in doubt because the DNA end fits TRBJ2-7 better. This TCR derives from a man aged 25 to 45 in good health and CMV-seronegative. Sequencing input: PBMCs. DNA for the CDR3: TGCGCCAGCAGCTACCCCGGGACTATCGAGCAGTACTTC. This translates into CASSYPGTIEQYF.